The 22 T cell receptor beta chains listed next were all sequenced from one sample in a study of T cells in Graves' hyperthyroidism and ophthalmopathy. RNA transcripts provided the source from which TCR beta CDR3 regions were amplified. RT-PCR in the first round (using the HTBI primer set) targeted the TCR CDR3. From the multiplex PCR reads, TCRdb called clonotypes with MiXCR, one entry per CDR3 protein. The repertoire holds some 250,000 distinct CDR3 sequences, with 13% to 15% as singletons. Sequencing input: blood. All receptors come from a middle-aged woman with Graves' hyperthyroidism that later progressed to Graves' ophthalmopathy.

This clonotype showed up many times. This chain uses TRBV5-6 with TRBJ1-4; the D is unclear. With 4 bases removed from V and 5 bases from J, the gap between germline ends came to 15 bases. The length of the CDR3 is 15 residues. The V gene's germline CDR1 is SGHDT and CDR2 YYEEEE. CDR3 DNA: TGTGCCAGCAGCCACTGGGCCAGGTGGAATGAAAAACTGTTTTTT. It is translated as CASSHWARWNEKLFF.

This clonotype was observed many times. A read error may account for a junction end that differs from germline. J is TRBJ2-1 and V is TRBV6-1, with D possibly being TRBD1 or TRBD2 (5 bases each). This CDR3 is 16 amino acids long. Looked up from germline, CDR1 is MNHNS and CDR2 is SASEGT. CDR3 DNA: TGTGCCAGCAGTAAAGCGGAAGGGACGGGTTGGAATGAGCAGTTCTTC. As protein: CASSKAEGTGWNEQFF.

A few counts support this clonotype. The genes are TRBV10-3 and TRBJ2-7; D is undetermined. Germline V lookup: CDR1 ENHRY, CDR2 SYGVKD. The CDR3 extends over 13 amino acids. Trimming removed 1 base from V and 7 bases from J, with 11 bases in between. The CDR3 DNA reads TGTGCCATCAGTGAGTGGTTACAGCCTGAGCAGTACTTC. Amino acids: CAISEWLQPEQYF.

The chain links TRBV30 to TRBJ1-4, with 9 bases identical to TRBD1. V shed 1 base, J shed 8 bases, and the junction held 8 bases outside the gene matches. The CDR3 is 15 amino acids. The germline gives CDR1 GTSNPN, CDR2 SVGIG (reference sequence). The CDR3 DNA reads as TGTGCCTGGAGTGCGGGGACAGGGAGGAACGAAAAACTGTTTTTT. Translated: CAWSAGTGRNEKLFF.

This clonotype was recorded at least ten times. The rearrangement joins TRBV2 to TRBJ2-1, with 7 bases aligning to TRBD2. Germline V gene lookup returns CDR1 SNHLY and CDR2 FYNNEI. V trimming: 7 bases; J trimming: 8 bases; junction bases outside the gene matches: 11. The CDR3 sequence is 14 residues long. The CDR3 region has the DNA TGTGCCAGCATGAGACTACGGGAGGTGGATGAGCAGTTCTTC. The encoded protein is CASMRLREVDEQFF.

This clonotype has at least ten counts. The chain has TRBV7-9 and TRBJ2-7, with D maybe TRBD2 (7 bases). The CDR3 is made up of 18 amino acids. CDR1 and CDR2 (germline): SEHNR, FQNEAQ (reference sequence). V lost 2 bases and J lost 4, with 24 bases in between. The CDR3 protein is CASSLNVAGARVQYEQYF. The CDR3 DNA sequence: TGTGCCAGCAGCTTAAACGTCGCGGGGGCACGAGTTCAATACGAGCAGTACTTC.

This clonotype was observed a few times. Written as DNA, the CDR3 is TGTGCCAGCAGCGTAGACACAGTGGGTGGCTACACCTTC. It codes for CASSVDTVGGYTF. The chain employs TRBV9 and TRBJ1-2; D not resolved. V was cut by 0 bases and J by 7 bases, with 10 bases left in between. The CDR3 runs to 13 residues. Germline V gene sequence: CDR1 SGDLS, CDR2 YYNGEE.

This chain joins TRBV6-1 and TRBJ2-7, with 7 bases fitting TRBD2. CDR3 length equals 14 residues. The V gene end was trimmed by 8 bases and the J gene end by 2 bases; junction bases not matched to a gene: 9. Germline loops: CDR1 MNHNS, CDR2 SASEGT. The CDR3, as DNA: TGTGCCAGCCGAGCCCTAGCGGAAACCTACGAGCAGTACTTC. Encoded protein: CASRALAETYEQYF.

This clonotype was counted many times. The CDR3 loop reads CSVESGRVIGELFF. CDR3 DNA: TGCAGCGTAGAAAGCGGGAGGGTGATCGGGGAGCTGTTTTTT. This rearrangement joins TRBV29-1 to TRBJ2-2; 10 nucleotides line up with TRBD2. Germline trimming cut 6 bases from V and 7 bases from J; bases unmatched to any gene: 8. This CDR3 comprises 14 residues. Germline V gene lookup returns CDR1 SQVTM and CDR2 ANQGSEA.

In this sample, this clonotype turned up many times. V and J are TRBV19 and TRBJ2-7; no clear D. Per the germline V gene, CDR1 is LNHDA and CDR2 is SQIVND (reference sequence). V lost 4 bases and J 2 bases, leaving 15 bases between the germline ends. The length of the CDR3 is 15 residues. In DNA, the CDR3 is TGTGCCAGTAGTAAATTAACGGACGGAGCCTACGAGCAGTACTTC. This codes for CASSKLTDGAYEQYF.

This clonotype appeared many times. This chain uses TRBV20-1 with TRBJ2-3, with D perhaps being TRBD1 or TRBD2 (5 bases each). Deletions cut 1 base from V and 0 bases from J, with 14 bases between. This CDR3 contains 16 residues. Germline CDR1 DFQATT, CDR2 SNEGSKA (reference sequence). CDR3 sequence (DNA): TGCAGTGCTAGAGGGGCCGGGAAGGGGAGCACAGATACGCAGTATTTT. The encoded protein is CSARGAGKGSTDTQYF.

In its sample, this clonotype was seen many times. V gene TRBV3-1 combines with J gene TRBJ2-3; 10 bases fit TRBD2. Germline CDR1 is LGHDT and CDR2 is YNNKEL (reference sequence). Losses at the gene ends were 3 bases for V and 2 bases for J; bases not matched to a gene: 5. This CDR3 spans 16 amino acids. The CDR3 reads CASSQRTSGYTDTQYF. The CDR3 bases are TGTGCCAGCAGCCAGAGGACTAGCGGATACACAGATACGCAGTATTTT.

V gene TRBV5-6 combines with J gene TRBJ1-1; unclear D gene. V was cut by 1 base and J by 5 bases, with 15 bases left in between. Germline-derived CDR1 and CDR2 are SGHDT and YYEEEE. This CDR3 comprises 15 residues. The CDR3 region has the DNA TGTGCCAGCAGCTTGAGGGTTTTTTCCGGGACTGAAGCTTTCTTT. This encodes CASSLRVFSGTEAFF.

This clonotype was counted many times. This chain joins TRBV7-2 and TRBJ2-1; D is unresolved. CDR3 size: 16 residues. The V gene's germline CDR1 is SGHTA and CDR2 FQGNSA. Trimming stripped 4 bases from V and 6 bases from J, with 19 bases between. The CDR3 bases are TGTGCCAGCAGCTCCAGCAGTCCCCCACACCCCAATGAGCAGTTCTTC. This gives the protein CASSSSSPPHPNEQFF.

J is TRBJ2-5 and V is TRBV11-2; no clear D. The CDR3 length is 12 residues. V lost 8 bases and J 0 bases, leaving 7 bases between the germline ends. Germline CDR1 and CDR2: SGHAT and FQNNGV. CDR3 protein: CASSTYQETQYF. CDR3 DNA sequence: TGTGCCAGCTCCACGTACCAAGAGACCCAGTACTTC.

Only a few counts were recorded for this clonotype. This sequence may be a read error, since a much larger clone differs from it by one base. The J gene is TRBJ2-7, the V gene TRBV27, with D hard to call. Germline CDR1 and CDR2: MNHEY and SMNVEV (reference sequence). The CDR3 length is 13 residues. V was pared by 6 bases and J by 9 bases, with 18 bases between. CDR3 in DNA: TGTGCCAGCAGGGGAAGGACCTTTGGAGTGCAGTACTTC. It encodes CASRGRTFGVQYF.

This clonotype was seen at least ten times. The CDR3 DNA is TGTGCTAGTGGTTTTACGGCGAGCGGCAACACCGGGGAGCTGTTTTTT. It codes for CASGFTASGNTGELFF. The genes are TRBV12-5 and TRBJ2-2; D may be TRBD2 (5 bases). The CDR3 runs 16 residues. Germline CDR1 LGHNT, CDR2 FRNRAP. The ends were cut back, 3 bases at V and 2 bases at J, with 13 bases in the middle.

The sample holds many counts of this clonotype. The rearrangement links TRBV6-1 to TRBJ1-6; D possibly corresponds to TRBD1 (5 bases). Deletions cut 5 bases from V and 2 bases from J, with 16 bases between. Germline V gene sequence: CDR1 MNHNS, CDR2 SASEGT. This CDR3 region has 17 residues. CDR3: CASSSRQFATYNSPLHF. In DNA, the CDR3 is TGTGCCAGCAGTTCCAGACAGTTTGCTACCTATAATTCACCCCTCCACTTT.

This clonotype was seen many times. V and J are TRBV11-2 and TRBJ2-5, with 10 nucleotides matching TRBD1. Losses at the gene ends were 3 bases for V and 5 bases for J; bases not matched to a gene: 6. The germline CDR1 and CDR2 sequences are SGHAT and FQNNGV. CDR3 size: 15 residues. The DNA of the CDR3 is TGTGCCAGCAGCTTCACTCGGACAGGGGGGGAGACCCAGTACTTC. The encoded protein is CASSFTRTGGETQYF.

This clonotype was seen repeatedly, ten times or more. The rearrangement joins TRBV28 to TRBJ1-3, with no clear D. This CDR3 region has 14 residues. V was cut by 3 bases and J by 1 base, with 7 bases left in between. Germline V gene sequence: CDR1 MDHEN, CDR2 SYDVKM. DNA for the CDR3: TGTGCCAGCAGTTTTTTGGGTTCTGGAAACACCATATATTTT. Amino acids: CASSFLGSGNTIYF.

At least ten counts were recorded for this clonotype. This sequence joins TRBV20-1 and TRBJ2-2, with 14 bases fitting TRBD2. CDR1 and CDR2 (germline): DFQATT, SNEGSKA (reference sequence). The CDR3 spans 20 residues. J lost 1 base, V lost 3 bases, and 13 bases had no gene match. CDR3 sequence reads: CSARLTGLAGDMMNTGELFF. DNA of the CDR3: TGCAGTGCTAGGCTAACGGGACTAGCGGGGGATATGATGAACACCGGGGAGCTGTTTTTT.

A note on this clonotype: It is likely a read error, because the conserved phenylalanine at the end of the CDR3 is missing. CDR3 DNA sequence: TGTGCCAGCAGCTTAAAGGCCGGGGCCAACGTCCTGACTGTC. Translation: CASSLKAGANVLTV. The rearrangement joins TRBV7-9 to TRBJ2-6, with D unresolved. CDR1 is SEHNR and CDR2 is FQNEAQ in the germline V gene (reference sequence). This CDR3 has 14 residues. Trimming removed 2 bases at V and 4 bases at J, with 6 bases between.